This T cell receptor beta chain stems from a study of blood T cell repertoires in COVID-19. This clone has a single count. TCRdb's table, derived via immunoSEQ multiplex PCR, lists solely in-frame clones and lacks some. There are 300,000 to 400,000 clones in the sample; under 90% occur only once, and approximately 5.2% lies in the top ten. V gave up 5 bases and J gave up 6 bases, with 23 bases separating them. Per germline, CDR1 MDHEN and CDR2 SYDVKM. This CDR3 has 17 amino acids. The chain couples TRBV28 to TRBJ1-5; D is unresolved. The specimen sequenced was PBMCs or T cells enriched from blood (not recorded which). This TCR was recovered from a man aged 60-69 years who had recovered from COVID-19. CDR3 region: CASSIARTREFRQPQHF. CDR3 sequence (DNA): TGTGCCAGCAGTATCGCGCGGACGAGGGAGTTTCGTCAGCCCCAGCATTTT.